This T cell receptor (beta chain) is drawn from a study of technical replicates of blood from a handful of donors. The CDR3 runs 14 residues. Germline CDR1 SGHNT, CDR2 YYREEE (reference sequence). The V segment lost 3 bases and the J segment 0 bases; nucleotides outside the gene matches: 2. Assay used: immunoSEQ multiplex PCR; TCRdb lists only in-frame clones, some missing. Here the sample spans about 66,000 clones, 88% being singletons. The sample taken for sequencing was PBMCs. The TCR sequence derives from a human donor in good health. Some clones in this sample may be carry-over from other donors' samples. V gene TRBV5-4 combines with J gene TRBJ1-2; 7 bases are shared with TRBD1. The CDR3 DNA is TGTGCCAGCAGCTGGGGACAGTCTAACTATGGCTACACCTTC. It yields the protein CASSWGQSNYGYTF.